This passage covers 14 T cell receptor beta chains from one sample sequenced in a study of OX40 agonist ivuxolimab in advanced cancers. Data came from immunoSEQ multiplex PCR; TCRdb stores just in-frame clones and leaves some out. The sample carries tens of thousands of clones, about 88% recorded once. The source was CD4+ or CD8+ T cells sorted from blood, collected in a trial of the OX40 agonist ivuxolimab. These TCRs come from an adult with an advanced solid tumor such as melanoma, head and neck, liver or kidney cancer.

The V gene is TRBV10-3, the J gene TRBJ2-1; perhaps TRBD2 as D (6 bases). The CDR3 is 15 amino acids. Trimming stripped 6 bases from V and 6 bases from J, with 18 bases between. Germline CDR1 and CDR2: ENHRY and SYGVKD. CDR3: CAIRVGLASINEQFF. The CDR3 DNA reads as TGTGCCATCAGGGTGGGGCTAGCGAGTATCAATGAGCAGTTCTTC.

The chain combines TRBV6-1 with TRBJ2-5, with D perhaps matching TRBD1 (5 bases). V was clipped by 8 bases and J by 0 bases, with 7 bases between them. Germline V gene data show CDR1 as MNHNS and CDR2 as SASEGT. The CDR3 contains 12 residues. The CDR3 nucleotides are TGTGCCAGCGCAGGGTACCAAGAGACCCAGTACTTC. This translates into CASAGYQETQYF.

J is TRBJ1-1 and V is TRBV6-1; no definite D call. The CDR3 length is 14 residues. Germline CDR1 reads MNHNS; CDR2 reads SASEGT. Trimming took off 8 bases at V and 0 bases at J, with 13 bases between the two ends. CDR3 region: CASGQVLLNTEAFF. In nucleotides, the CDR3 is TGTGCCAGCGGGCAGGTCTTACTGAACACTGAAGCTTTCTTT.

The rearrangement joins TRBV7-9 to TRBJ1-1; tentatively, D is TRBD1 (6 bases). The CDR3 sequence is 14 residues long. V was pared by 4 bases and J by 5 bases, with 14 bases between. Germline CDR1 is SEHNR and CDR2 is FQNEAQ (reference sequence). The chain's CDR3 is CASSSHREVTEAFF. In DNA, the CDR3 is TGTGCCAGCAGCTCACACAGGGAAGTGACTGAAGCTTTCTTT.

The table lists this clone with a few counts. The chain uses TRBV7-6 and TRBJ1-1; 7 bases map to TRBD1. CDR1 and CDR2 from the germline V gene are SGHVS and FNYEAQ. The CDR3 is 15 residues long. V was pared by 0 bases and J by 5 bases, with 6 bases of the junction left unmatched. The CDR3, as DNA: TGTGCCAGCAGCTTAGCGGTGGGCAGGGGGACTGAAGCTTTCTTT. Its translation: CASSLAVGRGTEAFF.

This clone was observed a single time. V is TRBV7-2 and J is TRBJ2-5, with D unresolved. The CDR3 sequence is 16 residues long. The germline V gene encodes CDR1 SGHTA and CDR2 FQGNSA. V was pared by 1 base and J by 1 base, with 13 bases between. CDR3 sequence reads: CASSLVLGGTQETQYF. The CDR3 nucleotides are TGTGCCAGCAGCTTAGTTTTAGGCGGCACCCAAGAGACCCAGTACTTC.

The chain carries TRBV7-8 and TRBJ1-5; D call uncertain. Germline V gene data show CDR1 as SGHVS and CDR2 as FQNEAQ. The germline V and J ends were trimmed by 4 bases and 0 bases, with 13 bases remaining between them. The CDR3 spans 16 residues. The CDR3 DNA is TGTGCCAGCAGCTCTCGGGGAGGCCTTAGCAATCAGCCCCAGCATTTT. It is translated as CASSSRGGLSNQPQHF.

This clone was seen a handful of times. The V call is TRBV7-9, the J call TRBJ1-5; D not certain. Per germline, CDR1 SEHNR and CDR2 FQNEAQ (reference sequence). This CDR3 has 12 residues. V was clipped by 3 bases and J by 2 bases, with 2 bases between them. CDR3 coding DNA: TGTGCCAGCAGCTTCGGCAATCAGCCCCAGCATTTT. The encoded protein is CASSFGNQPQHF.

The chain recombines TRBV19 with TRBJ2-3; 8 nucleotides line up with TRBD2. The ends lost 5 bases at V and 4 bases at J; junction bases unmatched: 5. Germline CDR1 LNHDA, CDR2 SQIVND (reference sequence). The CDR3 covers 14 residues. CDR3 DNA: TGTGCCAGTAGTTGGAGCGGGGGCCCAGATACGCAGTATTTT. Translating gives CASSWSGGPDTQYF.

The V gene is TRBV19, the J gene TRBJ1-1, with unresolved D. CDR1 and CDR2 from the germline V gene are LNHDA and SQIVND (reference sequence). This CDR3 region has 15 residues. Trimming pared 6 bases from V and 0 bases from J, leaving 14 bases between. The CDR3 here is CASSELRIMNTEAFF. The CDR3 region has the DNA TGTGCCAGTAGCGAACTCAGGATCATGAACACTGAAGCTTTCTTT.

V gene TRBV4-1 combines with J gene TRBJ2-7; 9 bases line up with TRBD1. The CDR3 consists of 14 residues. V trimming: 4 bases; J trimming: 3 bases; junction bases outside the gene matches: 4. Per germline, CDR1 MGHRA and CDR2 YSYEKL. The CDR3 sequence is CASSRRDRDYEQYF. The DNA for the CDR3 is TGCGCCAGCAGCCGCAGGGACAGGGACTACGAGCAGTACTTC.

The rearrangement joins TRBV7-6 to TRBJ1-4; 7 positions agree with TRBD1. J was trimmed by 0 bases and V by 4 bases; bases with no gene match: 11. This CDR3 contains 18 residues. From germline, CDR1 is SGHVS and CDR2 FNYEAQ. The CDR3 region has the DNA TGTGCCAGCAGCTCACGCGGAGGGGGCTTCGCAACTAATGAAAAACTGTTTTTT. It yields the protein CASSSRGGGFATNEKLFF.

The chain carries TRBV18 and TRBJ2-1; 10 bases map to TRBD2. The CDR3 length is 15 residues. Germline CDR1 KGHSH, CDR2 LQKENI. J lost 8 bases, V lost 6 bases, and 10 bases had no gene match. The CDR3 is CASSPSGGAYHEQFF. The CDR3 bases are TGTGCCAGCTCCCCAAGCGGGGGGGCTTACCATGAGCAGTTCTTC.

This sequence joins TRBV11-2 and TRBJ2-7, with TRBD2 matching over 9 bases. Germline lookup yields CDR1 SGHAT and CDR2 FQNNGV. The ends lost 1 base at V and 4 bases at J; junction bases unmatched: 5. The CDR3 spans 15 residues. The CDR3 spells CASSLGASGAYEQYF. Here the CDR3 DNA reads TGTGCCAGCAGCTTAGGCGCTAGCGGGGCTTACGAGCAGTACTTC.